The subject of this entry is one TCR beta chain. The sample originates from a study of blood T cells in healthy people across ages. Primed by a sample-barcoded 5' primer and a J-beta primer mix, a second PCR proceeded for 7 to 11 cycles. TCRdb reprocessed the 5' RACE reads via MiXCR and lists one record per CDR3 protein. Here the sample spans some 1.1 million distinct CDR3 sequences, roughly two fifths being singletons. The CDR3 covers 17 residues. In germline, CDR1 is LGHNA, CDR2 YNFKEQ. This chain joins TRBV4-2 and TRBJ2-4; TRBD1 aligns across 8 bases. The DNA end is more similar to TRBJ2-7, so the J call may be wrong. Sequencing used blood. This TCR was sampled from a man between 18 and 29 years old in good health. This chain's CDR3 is CASSHIAAGQGPYEQYF. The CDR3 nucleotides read TGTGCCAGCAGCCACATAGCAGCCGGACAGGGCCCTTACGAGCAGTACTTC.